This TCR beta chain derives from a study of cytomegalovirus exposure and HLA in healthy donors. Study-wide results and caveats: The HLA-A and HLA-B alleles of most subjects were reportedly predicted accurately from TCR beta sequences. It was approximately 150 TCR beta chains that were listed as cytomegalovirus-associated.

This CDR3 has 16 residues. Looked up from germline, CDR1 is SGDLS and CDR2 is YYNGEE. Trimming took 0 bases from V and 2 from J; bases not matched to a gene: 8. The primer mix had 60 Vbeta and 13 Jbeta primers. TCRdb's table, derived via immunoSEQ multiplex PCR, lists solely in-frame clones and lacks some. Reported are fewer than 45,000 clones; the ten largest clones contain more than 8%. As concerns this clone: What it binds is unknown.

The receptor was derived from a man aged 40-50 years in good health and CMV-seropositive. V and J are TRBV9 and TRBJ2-7, with 7 positions matching TRBD2. Specimen: PBMCs. The DNA for the CDR3 is TGTGCCAGCAGCGTAGTACCCCTAGCGGACCCCTACGAGCAGTACTTC. As protein: CASSVVPLADPYEQYF.